This is a list of T cell receptor beta chains from one sample in a study of Ad26.COV2.S vaccination and SARS-CoV-2 variants. Profiling relied on immunoSEQ multiplex PCR, and the TCRdb table lists in-frame clones only, not all of them. The sample lists 300,000 to 400,000 clones; over 75% were seen once. The sequencing used peripheral blood, collected in a trial of Ad26.COV2.S vaccine versus placebo. The receptors were sampled from a person between 18 and 60 years old who received the Ad26.COV2.S COVID-19 vaccine or a placebo. CDR3s leave out the opening cysteine and the closing phenylalanine or tryptophan. D genes are given only for firm matches.

>TRBV6-5|-
ASSYSGGADTQY
>TRBV4-1|-
ASSQVGLPGNTIY
>TRBV12-5|-
ASGLTWASPREDNYGYT
>TRBV14|-
ASSQALLQGPAKNIQY
>TRBV19|-
ASSIRGGFDTGELF
>TRBV4-1|-
ASSQDQGGRTSTDTQY
>TRBV5-8|TRBD1
ASSLAGGRYNEQF
>TRBV7-9|-
ASSLERTIYEQY
>TRBV30|-
AWTGFSGSSEQY
>TRBV6-5|-
ASSYGSSYNSPLH
>TRBV2|-
ASSEEGESYNEQF
>TRBV12-3/TRBV12-4|-
ASSLAGGNTIY
>TRBV9|-
ASSFSDSYNEQF
>TRBV7-9|TRBD2
ASSLFPSGDYYNEQF
>TRBV4-3|TRBD1
ASSHGTATYEQY
>TRBV5-1|-
ASRGMNTEAF